This T cell receptor (beta chain) is from a study of control samples from healthy donors and cancer patients. Looked up from germline, CDR1 is MDHEN and CDR2 is SYDVKM. V was pared by 7 bases and J by 2 bases, with 6 bases between. The CDR3 contains 11 residues. Here immunoSEQ multiplex PCR was the method, and the copy in TCRdb shows in-frame clones only, minus some. The sample lists some 200,000 clones; roughly 94% were seen once. This receptor was obtained from a man aged 45-65 years in good health. This sequence joins TRBV28 and TRBJ2-7, with no clear D. Sequenced sample: blood. The CDR3 DNA sequence: TGTGCCAGCATGACGGCCTACGAGCAGTACTTC. It yields the protein CASMTAYEQYF.